A selection of T cell receptor beta chains follows, all from one sample in a study of cytomegalovirus exposure and HLA in healthy donors. Method: immunoSEQ multiplex PCR; TCRdb's copy keeps in-frame clones and lacks some. The sample lists about 240,000 clones; 75% to 90% were seen once. Sequencing was carried out using PBMCs. Receptors were obtained from a young woman in good health and CMV-seropositive. Each CDR3 is given with its conserved first and last residue. Fields, in order: CDR3 length, clone size, D gene, J gene, V gene, CDR3 DNA, CDR3 protein. A D gene is named only where the DNA matches it firmly. The size field is filled for only some rows; it gives once, few, many or a size class.

16	.	TRBD1	TRBJ2-5	TRBV6-6	TGTGCCAGCAGTTACTTCGACAGGGGAATTGGAGAGACCCAGTACTTC	CASSYFDRGIGETQYF
14	.	.	TRBJ2-1	TRBV27	TGTGCCAGCATGACAAAGGCCTACTACAATGAGCAGTTCTTC	CASMTKAYYNEQFF
18	.	.	TRBJ2-3	TRBV13	TGTGCCAGCAGCTCGCCCGACAGCAGGCTCGAGCCAACAGATACGCAGTATTTT	CASSSPDSRLEPTDTQYF
14	.	TRBD2	TRBJ2-7	TRBV6-5	TGTGCCAGCAGCTCCGTGGGGGGGTCCTACGAGCAGTACTTC	CASSSVGGSYEQYF
14	.	.	TRBJ1-1	TRBV11-2	TGTGCCAGCAGCCAGGGATTCATGAACACTGAAGCTTTCTTT	CASSQGFMNTEAFF
14	once	.	TRBJ2-3	TRBV6-6	TGTGCCAGCAGTTATCGCGGCCAGATAGATACGCAGTATTTT	CASSYRGQIDTQYF
13	.	.	TRBJ2-7	TRBV11-2	TGTGCCAGCAGCTCGGACCCAGGGTACGAGCAGTACTTC	CASSSDPGYEQYF
15	.	TRBD2	TRBJ2-7	TRBV6-5	TGTGCCAGCACCTTAATAGCGGGGGCCTCCTACGAGCAGTACTTC	CASTLIAGASYEQYF
16	few	.	TRBJ2-7	TRBV25-1	TGTGCCAGCAAGGGGGCTAGCGGGCCGGATGAGGGCGAGCAGTACTTC	CASKGASGPDEGEQYF
13	.	TRBD2	TRBJ2-3	TRBV7-2	TGTGCCAGCAGCTTTGGACTAGCTACTACGCAGTATTTT	CASSFGLATTQYF
15	.	TRBD1	TRBJ2-7	TRBV27	TGTGCCAGCAGTTACGACAGGGTATGGGCCTACGAGCAGTACTTC	CASSYDRVWAYEQYF
14	once	TRBD2	TRBJ2-3	TRBV19	TGTGCCAGTACCAGGGCGGGAGCCACAGATACGCAGTATTTT	CASTRAGATDTQYF
15	.	.	TRBJ1-1	TRBV2	TGTGCCAGCAGTCAGGGACTGACAGATACTAGTGAAGCTTTCTTT	CASSQGLTDTSEAFF
16	.	TRBD2	TRBJ2-1	TRBV7-3	TGTGCCAGCAGCTTAACAGCGGGAGACGCCTACAATGAGCAGTTCTTC	CASSLTAGDAYNEQFF
16	.	.	TRBJ2-7	TRBV28	TGTGCCAGCAGCGCGGGCGGCTTCGTGAGCCTCTACGAGCAGTACTTC	CASSAGGFVSLYEQYF
14	.	TRBD2	TRBJ2-7	TRBV2	TGTGCCAGCAAGGCTAGCGGGGATCACTACGAGCAGTACTTC	CASKASGDHYEQYF
16	.	.	TRBJ1-1	TRBV12-2	TGTGCAAGTCGCTTAAAAGTACGGGGGTGGAACACTGAAGCTTTCTTT	CASRLKVRGWNTEAFF
14	many	TRBD2	TRBJ2-2	TRBV5-1	TGCGCCAGCAGCTTGACGGGAGGGGCCGGGGAGCTGTTTTTT	CASSLTGGAGELFF
16	.	.	TRBJ2-1	TRBV18	TGTGCCAGCTCACCACCGTTCGGGGTCTCCTACAATGAGCAGTTCTTC	CASSPPFGVSYNEQFF
15	.	.	TRBJ1-2	TRBV4-1	TGCGCCAGCAACCAGAGAACCTCTTCTAACTATGGCTACACCTTC	CASNQRTSSNYGYTF
16	.	.	TRBJ2-7	TRBV5-5	TGTGCCAGCAGCGCGGACAAGGGACTCGCAGACTACGAGCAGTACTTC	CASSADKGLADYEQYF
14	.	.	TRBJ2-5	TRBV7-9	TGTGCCAGCAGCTTTCAGGGTGGCCAAGAGACCCAGTACTTC	CASSFQGGQETQYF
17	.	TRBD1	TRBJ2-1	TRBV30	TGTGCCTGGAGCCGGGACAGGGGAGGTAGCTCCTACAATGAGCAGTTCTTC	CAWSRDRGGSSYNEQFF
13	.	.	TRBJ1-3	TRBV13	TGTGCCAGCAGCCCCTACAGGCCGAACACCATATATTTT	CASSPYRPNTIYF
13	.	.	TRBJ2-3	TRBV5-1	TGCGCCAGCAGCTCGACTGTAGAGAATACGCAGTATTTT	CASSSTVENTQYF
16	.	.	TRBJ2-5	TRBV2	TGTGCCAGCAGTGAAGGGGTACAGGGCTACCAAGAGACCCAGTACTTC	CASSEGVQGYQETQYF
17	.	.	TRBJ2-2	TRBV4-1	TGCGCCAGCAGCCCGCCCTCAGGAAAGAAGAACACCGGGGAGCTGTTTTTT	CASSPPSGKKNTGELFF
14	.	TRBD1	TRBJ1-1	TRBV18	TGTGCCAGCTCACCCTTGACAGGGTTCACTGAAGCTTTCTTT	CASSPLTGFTEAFF
16	.	.	TRBJ2-7	TRBV21-1	TGTGCCAGCAGCAAAGTGGCTAGCGGGAGAGAGTACGAGCAGTACTTC	CASSKVASGREYEQYF
15	.	.	TRBJ1-1	TRBV21-1	TGTGCCAGCAGCAAAGTGAAATTGGAGAAAAATGAAGCTTTCTTT	CASSKVKLEKNEAFF
15	.	.	TRBJ2-7	TRBV6-1	TGTGCCAGCGGGGGGAATACCGGAGGGACCTACGAGCAGTACTTC	CASGGNTGGTYEQYF
14	.	.	TRBJ1-1	TRBV29-1	TGCAGCGTTGGTCTGGAGGGGATGGCCACTGAAGCTTTCTTT	CSVGLEGMATEAFF
15	.	TRBD2	TRBJ2-7	TRBV7-7	TGTGCTAGCAGCCCCCGGGCTAGCGGATTCTACGAGCAGTACTTC	CASSPRASGFYEQYF
14	once	TRBD2	TRBJ2-1	TRBV27	TGTGCCAGCAGTTTATCGGGGACTAGCGGGAGGTCGGTCTTC	CASSLSGTSGRSVF
12	.	TRBD1	TRBJ2-7	TRBV29-1	TGCAGCGTCCCTGGACAGGACTACGAGCAGTACTTC	CSVPGQDYEQYF
17	.	.	TRBJ2-1	TRBV4-1	TGCGCCAGCAGCCAAGTTTGGTCCTTCTTTGGTCCGGGTGAGCAGTTCTTC	CASSQVWSFFGPGEQFF
13	.	.	TRBJ2-5	TRBV28	TGTGCCAGCAGTTTTGCGCACCAAGAGACCCAGTACTTC	CASSFAHQETQYF
14	.	TRBD1	TRBJ2-5	TRBV7-9	TGTGCCAGCAGCTCGGGTGACAGGGTTGAGACCCAGTACTTC	CASSSGDRVETQYF
14	.	.	TRBJ2-3	TRBV6-1	TGTGCCAGCAGTGATTACGGTTCGACAGATACGCAGTATTTT	CASSDYGSTDTQYF
18	few	.	TRBJ1-1	TRBV14	TGTGCCAGCAGCCAAGGCCCGGGGAGGAGCGGGTGGAACACTGAAGCTTTCTTT	CASSQGPGRSGWNTEAFF
14	.	TRBD1	TRBJ2-7	TRBV29-1	TGCAGCGTTTCGAAGACAGGGAGCTCCTACGAGCAGTACTTC	CSVSKTGSSYEQYF
13	.	.	TRBJ2-6	TRBV2	TGTGCCAGCAGACTTAATGGGGCCAACGTCCTGACTTTC	CASRLNGANVLTF
14	.	.	TRBJ2-7	TRBV28	TGTGCCAGCAGTCGGTCTGGCGGTTCCTACGAGCAGTACTTC	CASSRSGGSYEQYF
16	.	.	TRBJ2-1	TRBV7-2	TGTGCCAGCAGTTACCGACGGGGGAGCTCCTACAATGAGCAGTTCTTC	CASSYRRGSSYNEQFF
17	.	TRBD2	TRBJ2-3	TRBV2	TGTGCCAGCAGTGAATTTTTAGCGGGCGTTGGCACAGATACGCAGTATTTT	CASSEFLAGVGTDTQYF
14	.	.	TRBJ2-7	TRBV7-9	TGTGCCAGCAGCTTAAGGGTGGGGCCCTACGAGCAGTACTTC	CASSLRVGPYEQYF
17	.	.	TRBJ2-7	TRBV19	TGTGCCAGTAGTATTCGGTCCTCCAGCGGGCCATCCTACGAGCAGTACTTC	CASSIRSSSGPSYEQYF
14	.	.	TRBJ2-2	TRBV5-6	TGTGCCAGCAGGCTCGGGACACCACCCGGGGAGCTGTTTTTT	CASRLGTPPGELFF
15	.	TRBD1	TRBJ2-5	TRBV5-6	TGTGCCAGCAGCTTCCCCGGGACAGGGAAAGAGACCCAGTACTTC	CASSFPGTGKETQYF
18	.	TRBD2	TRBJ2-1	TRBV5-6	TGTGCCAGCAGCCCGAAAGGTAGCGGGAGGGCCTTCTACAATGAGCAGTTCTTC	CASSPKGSGRAFYNEQFF
16	.	TRBD1	TRBJ2-3	TRBV5-1	TGCGCCAGCAGCCCATCGGGCAGGGGGCCTTGGGATACGCAGTATTTT	CASSPSGRGPWDTQYF